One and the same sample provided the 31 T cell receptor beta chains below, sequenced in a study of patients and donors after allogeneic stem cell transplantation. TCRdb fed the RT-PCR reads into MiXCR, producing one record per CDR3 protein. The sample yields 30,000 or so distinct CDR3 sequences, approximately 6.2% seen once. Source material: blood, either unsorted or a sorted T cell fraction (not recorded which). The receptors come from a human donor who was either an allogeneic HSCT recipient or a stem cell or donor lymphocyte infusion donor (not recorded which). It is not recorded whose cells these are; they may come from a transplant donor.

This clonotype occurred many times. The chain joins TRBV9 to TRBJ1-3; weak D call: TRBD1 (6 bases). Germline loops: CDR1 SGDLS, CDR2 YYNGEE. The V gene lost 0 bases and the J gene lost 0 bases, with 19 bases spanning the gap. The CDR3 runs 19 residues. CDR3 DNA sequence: TGTGCCAGCAGCGTAGAGGGAGGGGGAACAGGGTCCTCTGGAAACACCATATATTTT. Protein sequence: CASSVEGGGTGSSGNTIYF.

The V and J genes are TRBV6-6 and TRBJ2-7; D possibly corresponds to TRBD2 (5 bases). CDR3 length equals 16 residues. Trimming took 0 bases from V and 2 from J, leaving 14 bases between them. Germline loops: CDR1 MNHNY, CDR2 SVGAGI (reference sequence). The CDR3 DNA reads TGTGCCAGCAGTTACTCCCTTCGCGGGTTGACCTACGAGCAGTACTTC. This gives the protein CASSYSLRGLTYEQYF.

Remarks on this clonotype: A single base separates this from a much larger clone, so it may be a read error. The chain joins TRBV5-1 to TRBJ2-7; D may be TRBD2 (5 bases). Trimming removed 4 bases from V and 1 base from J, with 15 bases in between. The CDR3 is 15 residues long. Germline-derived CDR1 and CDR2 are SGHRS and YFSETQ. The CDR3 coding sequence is TGCGCCAGCAGCCGAGGGTCAGCGCTATCCTACGAGCAGTACTTC. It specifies CASSRGSALSYEQYF.

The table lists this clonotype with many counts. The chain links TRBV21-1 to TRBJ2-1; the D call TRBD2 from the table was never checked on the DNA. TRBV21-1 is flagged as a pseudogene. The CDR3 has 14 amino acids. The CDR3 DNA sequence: TGTGCCAGCAGCGAGGGAAAGACCTACAATGAGCAGTTCTTC. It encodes CASSEGKTYNEQFF.

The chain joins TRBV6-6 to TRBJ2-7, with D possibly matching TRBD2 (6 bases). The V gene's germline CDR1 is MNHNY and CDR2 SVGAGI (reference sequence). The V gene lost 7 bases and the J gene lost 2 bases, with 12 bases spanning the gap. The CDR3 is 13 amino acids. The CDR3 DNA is TGTGCCAGCACACGGGAGCATCCCTACGAGCAGTACTTC. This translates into CASTREHPYEQYF.

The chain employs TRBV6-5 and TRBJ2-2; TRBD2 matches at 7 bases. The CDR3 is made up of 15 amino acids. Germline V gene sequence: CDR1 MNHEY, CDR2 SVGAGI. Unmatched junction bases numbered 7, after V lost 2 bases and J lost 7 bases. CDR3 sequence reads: CASSYDWGGSGELFF. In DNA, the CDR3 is TGTGCCAGCAGTTACGATTGGGGGGGGAGCGGGGAGCTGTTTTTT.

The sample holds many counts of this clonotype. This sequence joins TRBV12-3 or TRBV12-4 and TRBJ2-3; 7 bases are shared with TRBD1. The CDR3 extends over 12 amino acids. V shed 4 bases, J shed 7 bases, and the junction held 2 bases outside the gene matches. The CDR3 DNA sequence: TGTGCCAGCAGTTACAGGGGCCATACGCAGTATTTT. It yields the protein CASSYRGHTQYF.

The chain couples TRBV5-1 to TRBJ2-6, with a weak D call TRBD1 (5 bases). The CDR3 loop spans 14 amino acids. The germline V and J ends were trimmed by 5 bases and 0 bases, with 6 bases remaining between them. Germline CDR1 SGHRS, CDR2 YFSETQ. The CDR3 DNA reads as TGCGCCAGCAGTGACAGCTCTGGGGCCAACGTCCTGACTTTC. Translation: CASSDSSGANVLTF.

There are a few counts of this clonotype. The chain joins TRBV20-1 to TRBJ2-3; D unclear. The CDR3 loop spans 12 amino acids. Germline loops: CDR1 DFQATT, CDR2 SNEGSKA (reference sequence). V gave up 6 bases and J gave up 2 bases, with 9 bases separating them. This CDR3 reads CSATPHTDTQYF. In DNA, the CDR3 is TGCAGTGCGACCCCCCACACAGATACGCAGTATTTT.

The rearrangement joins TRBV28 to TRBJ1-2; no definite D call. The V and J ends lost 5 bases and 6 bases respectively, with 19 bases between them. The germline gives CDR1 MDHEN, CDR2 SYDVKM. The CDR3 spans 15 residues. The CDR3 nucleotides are TGTGCCAGCAGTACCCCCTCCCCCGGCGGTAATGGCTACACCTTC. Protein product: CASSTPSPGGNGYTF.

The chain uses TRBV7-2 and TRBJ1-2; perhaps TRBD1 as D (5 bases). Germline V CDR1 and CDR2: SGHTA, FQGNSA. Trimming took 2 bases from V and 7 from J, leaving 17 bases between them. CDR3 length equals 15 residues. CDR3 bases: TGTGCCAGCAGCTTAACAATTGGCGGGGCGGGTGGCTACACCTTC. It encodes CASSLTIGGAGGYTF.

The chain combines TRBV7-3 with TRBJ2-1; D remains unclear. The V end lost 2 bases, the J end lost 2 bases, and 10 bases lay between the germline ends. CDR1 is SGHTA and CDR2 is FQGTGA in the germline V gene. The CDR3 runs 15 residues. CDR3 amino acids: CASSLYSNTYNEQFF. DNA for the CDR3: TGTGCCAGCAGCTTATATTCTAATACCTACAATGAGCAGTTCTTC.

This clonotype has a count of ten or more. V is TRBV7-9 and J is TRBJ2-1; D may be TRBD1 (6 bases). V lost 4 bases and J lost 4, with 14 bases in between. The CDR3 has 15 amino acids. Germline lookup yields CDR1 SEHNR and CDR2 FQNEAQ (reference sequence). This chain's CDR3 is CASSSTGTNYNEQFF. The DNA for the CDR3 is TGTGCCAGCAGCTCGACCGGGACAAATTACAATGAGCAGTTCTTC.

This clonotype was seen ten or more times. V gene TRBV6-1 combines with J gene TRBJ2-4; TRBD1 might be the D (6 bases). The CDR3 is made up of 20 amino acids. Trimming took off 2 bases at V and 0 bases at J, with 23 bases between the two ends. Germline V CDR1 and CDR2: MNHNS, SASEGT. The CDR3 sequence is CASSESQPLTGFLAKNIQYF. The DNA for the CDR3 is TGTGCCAGCAGTGAATCCCAACCGCTGACAGGCTTCCTAGCCAAAAACATTCAGTACTTC.

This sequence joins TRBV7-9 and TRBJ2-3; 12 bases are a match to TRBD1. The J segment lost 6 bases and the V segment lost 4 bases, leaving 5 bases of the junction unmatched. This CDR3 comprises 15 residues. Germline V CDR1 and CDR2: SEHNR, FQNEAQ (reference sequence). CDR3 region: CASSSGQGAADTQYF. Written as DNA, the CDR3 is TGTGCCAGCAGCTCGGGACAGGGGGCTGCGGATACGCAGTATTTT. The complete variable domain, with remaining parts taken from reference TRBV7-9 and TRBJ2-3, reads DTGVSQNPRHKITKRGQNVTFRCDPISEHNRLYWYRQTLGQGPEFLTYFQNEAQLEKSRLLSDRFSAERPKGSFSTLEIQRTEQGDSAMYLCASSSGQGAADTQYFGPGTRLTVL.

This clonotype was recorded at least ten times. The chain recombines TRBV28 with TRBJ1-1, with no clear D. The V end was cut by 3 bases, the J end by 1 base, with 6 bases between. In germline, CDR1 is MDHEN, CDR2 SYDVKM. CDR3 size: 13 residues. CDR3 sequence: CASSFRANTEAFF. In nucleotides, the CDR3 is TGTGCCAGCAGTTTTCGGGCGAACACTGAAGCTTTCTTT.

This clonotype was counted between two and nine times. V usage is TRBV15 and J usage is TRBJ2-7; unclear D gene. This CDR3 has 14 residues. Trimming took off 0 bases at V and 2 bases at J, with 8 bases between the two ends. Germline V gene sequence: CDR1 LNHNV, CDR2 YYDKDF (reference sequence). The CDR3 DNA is TGTGCCACCAGCAGAGATAGCCGGACCTACGAGCAGTACTTC. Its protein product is CATSRDSRTYEQYF.

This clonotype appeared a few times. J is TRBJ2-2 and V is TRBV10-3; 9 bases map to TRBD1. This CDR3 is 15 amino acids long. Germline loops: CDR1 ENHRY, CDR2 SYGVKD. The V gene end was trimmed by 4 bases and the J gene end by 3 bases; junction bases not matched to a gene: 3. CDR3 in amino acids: CAISGDRVDTGELFF. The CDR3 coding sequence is TGTGCCATCAGTGGGGACAGGGTGGACACCGGGGAGCTGTTTTTT.

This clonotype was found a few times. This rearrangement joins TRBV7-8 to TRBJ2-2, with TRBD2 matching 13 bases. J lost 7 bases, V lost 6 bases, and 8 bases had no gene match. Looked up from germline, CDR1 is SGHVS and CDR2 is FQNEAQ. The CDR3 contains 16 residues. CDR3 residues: CASRPPGLAGVGELFF. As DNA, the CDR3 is TGTGCCAGCAGACCCCCCGGACTAGCGGGAGTCGGGGAGCTGTTTTTT. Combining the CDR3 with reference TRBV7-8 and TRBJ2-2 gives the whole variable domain GAGVSQSPRYKVAKRGQDVALRCDPISGHVSLFWYQQALGQGPEFLTYFQNEAQLDKSGLPSDRFFAERPEGSVSTLKIQRTQQEDSAVYLCASRPPGLAGVGELFFGEGSRLTVL.

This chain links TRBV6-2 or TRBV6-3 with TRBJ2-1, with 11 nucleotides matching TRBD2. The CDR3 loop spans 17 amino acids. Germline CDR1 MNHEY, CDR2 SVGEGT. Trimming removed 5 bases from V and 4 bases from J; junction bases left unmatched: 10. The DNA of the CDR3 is TGTGCCAGCAGTCCAACCTGGGGGACTAGCGGATACAATGAGCAGTTCTTC. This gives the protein CASSPTWGTSGYNEQFF.

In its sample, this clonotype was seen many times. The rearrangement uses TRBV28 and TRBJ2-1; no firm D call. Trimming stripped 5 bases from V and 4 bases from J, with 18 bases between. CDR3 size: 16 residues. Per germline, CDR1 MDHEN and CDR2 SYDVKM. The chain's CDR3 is CASSAPPVPRYNEQFF. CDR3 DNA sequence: TGTGCCAGCAGTGCCCCCCCGGTCCCCCGGTACAATGAGCAGTTCTTC.

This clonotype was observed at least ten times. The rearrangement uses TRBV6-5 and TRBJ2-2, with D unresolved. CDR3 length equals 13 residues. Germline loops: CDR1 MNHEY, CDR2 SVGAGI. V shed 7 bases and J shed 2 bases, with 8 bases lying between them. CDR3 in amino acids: CASTFLNTGELFF. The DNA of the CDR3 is TGTGCCAGCACCTTTCTTAACACCGGGGAGCTGTTTTTT.

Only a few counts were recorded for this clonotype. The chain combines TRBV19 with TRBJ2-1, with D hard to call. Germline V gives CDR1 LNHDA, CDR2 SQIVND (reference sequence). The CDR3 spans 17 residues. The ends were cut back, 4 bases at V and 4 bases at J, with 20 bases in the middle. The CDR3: CASSSESSGWRYNEQFF. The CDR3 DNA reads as TGTGCCAGTAGTAGCGAATCCAGTGGATGGCGGTACAATGAGCAGTTCTTC.

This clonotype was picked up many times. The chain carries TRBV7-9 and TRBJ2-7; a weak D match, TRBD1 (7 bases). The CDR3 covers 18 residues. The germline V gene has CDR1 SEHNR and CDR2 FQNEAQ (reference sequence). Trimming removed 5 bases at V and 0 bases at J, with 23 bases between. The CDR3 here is CASSLKGGSTGTSYEQYF. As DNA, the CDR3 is TGTGCCAGCAGCCTAAAAGGGGGGTCGACAGGGACCTCCTACGAGCAGTACTTC.

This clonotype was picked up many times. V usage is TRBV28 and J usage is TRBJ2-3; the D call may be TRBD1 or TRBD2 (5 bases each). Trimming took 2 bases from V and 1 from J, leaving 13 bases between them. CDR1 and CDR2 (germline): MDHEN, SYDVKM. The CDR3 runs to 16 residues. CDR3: CASSLIKGTGTDTQYF. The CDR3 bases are TGTGCCAGCAGTTTAATTAAGGGGACGGGCACAGATACGCAGTATTTT. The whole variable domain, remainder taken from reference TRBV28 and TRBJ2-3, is DVKVTQSSRYLVKRTGEKVFLECVQDMDHENMFWYRQDPGLGLRLIYFSYDVKMKEKGDIPEGYSVSREKKERFSLILESASTNQTSMYLCASSLIKGTGTDTQYFGPGTRLTVL.

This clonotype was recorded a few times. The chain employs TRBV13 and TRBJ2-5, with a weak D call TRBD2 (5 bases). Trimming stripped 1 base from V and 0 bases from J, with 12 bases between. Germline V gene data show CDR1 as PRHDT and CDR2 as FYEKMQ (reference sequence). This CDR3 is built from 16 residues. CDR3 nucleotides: TGTGCCAGCAGCTTAGTTAGCGACCCGTACCAAGAGACCCAGTACTTC. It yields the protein CASSLVSDPYQETQYF.

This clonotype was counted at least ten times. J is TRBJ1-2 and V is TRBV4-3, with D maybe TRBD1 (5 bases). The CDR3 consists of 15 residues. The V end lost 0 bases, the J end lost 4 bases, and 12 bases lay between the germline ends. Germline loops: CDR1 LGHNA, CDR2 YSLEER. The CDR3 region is CASSQDWDASYGYTF. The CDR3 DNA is TGCGCCAGCAGCCAAGATTGGGACGCGAGCTATGGCTACACCTTC.

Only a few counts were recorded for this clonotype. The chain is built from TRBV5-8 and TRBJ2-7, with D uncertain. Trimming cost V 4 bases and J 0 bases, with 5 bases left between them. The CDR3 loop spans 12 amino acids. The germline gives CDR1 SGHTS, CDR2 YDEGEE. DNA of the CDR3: TGTGCCAGCAGCCTCTACTCCTACGAGCAGTACTTC. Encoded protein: CASSLYSYEQYF.

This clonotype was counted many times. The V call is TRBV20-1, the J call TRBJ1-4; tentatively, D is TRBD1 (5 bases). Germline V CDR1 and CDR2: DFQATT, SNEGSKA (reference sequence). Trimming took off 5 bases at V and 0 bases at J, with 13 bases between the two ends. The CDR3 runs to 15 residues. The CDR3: CSAPTGGTTNEKLFF. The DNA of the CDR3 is TGCAGTGCTCCCACCGGGGGGACAACTAATGAAAAACTGTTTTTT.

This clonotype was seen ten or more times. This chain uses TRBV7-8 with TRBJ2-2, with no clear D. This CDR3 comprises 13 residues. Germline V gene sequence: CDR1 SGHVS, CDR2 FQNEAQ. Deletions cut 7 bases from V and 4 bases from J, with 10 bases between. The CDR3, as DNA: TGTGCCAGCACCCTCAGTCGCACCGGGGAGCTGTTTTTT. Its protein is CASTLSRTGELFF.

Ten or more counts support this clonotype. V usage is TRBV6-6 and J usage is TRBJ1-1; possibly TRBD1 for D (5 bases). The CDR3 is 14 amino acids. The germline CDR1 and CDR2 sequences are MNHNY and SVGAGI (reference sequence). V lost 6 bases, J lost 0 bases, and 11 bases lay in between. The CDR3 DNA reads TGTGCCAGCAGGGGGCTTCCCATGAACACTGAAGCTTTCTTT. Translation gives CASRGLPMNTEAFF.